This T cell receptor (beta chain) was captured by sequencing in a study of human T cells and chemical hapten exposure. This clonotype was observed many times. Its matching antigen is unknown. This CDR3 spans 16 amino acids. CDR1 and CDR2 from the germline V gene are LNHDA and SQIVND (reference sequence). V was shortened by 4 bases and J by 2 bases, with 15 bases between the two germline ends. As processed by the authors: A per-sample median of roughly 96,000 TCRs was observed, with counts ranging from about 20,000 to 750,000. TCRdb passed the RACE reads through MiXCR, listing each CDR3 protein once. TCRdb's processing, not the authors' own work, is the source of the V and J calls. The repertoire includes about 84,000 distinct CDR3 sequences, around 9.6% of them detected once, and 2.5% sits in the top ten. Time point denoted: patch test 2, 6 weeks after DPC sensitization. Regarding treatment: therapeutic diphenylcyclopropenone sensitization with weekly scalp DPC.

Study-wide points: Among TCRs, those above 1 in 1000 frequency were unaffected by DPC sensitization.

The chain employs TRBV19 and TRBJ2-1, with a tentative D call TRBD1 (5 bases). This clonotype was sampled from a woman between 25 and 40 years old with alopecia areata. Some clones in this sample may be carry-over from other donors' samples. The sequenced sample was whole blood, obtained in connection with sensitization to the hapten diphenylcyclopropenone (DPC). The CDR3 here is CASSTKGLGAYNEQFF. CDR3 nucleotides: TGTGCCAGTAGTACTAAGGGGTTAGGGGCCTACAATGAGCAGTTCTTC.